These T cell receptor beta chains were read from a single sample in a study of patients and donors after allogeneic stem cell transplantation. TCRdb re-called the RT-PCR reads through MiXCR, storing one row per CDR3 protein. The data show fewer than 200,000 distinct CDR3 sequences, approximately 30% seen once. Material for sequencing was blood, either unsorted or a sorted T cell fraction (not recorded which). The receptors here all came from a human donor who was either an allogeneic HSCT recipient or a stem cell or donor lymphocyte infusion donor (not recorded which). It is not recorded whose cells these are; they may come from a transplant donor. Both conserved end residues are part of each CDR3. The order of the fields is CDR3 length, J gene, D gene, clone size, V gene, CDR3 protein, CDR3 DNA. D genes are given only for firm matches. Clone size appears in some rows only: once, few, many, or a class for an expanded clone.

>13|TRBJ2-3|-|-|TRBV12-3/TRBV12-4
CASSVRGTDTQYF
TGTGCCAGCAGCGTTAGGGGCACAGATACGCAGTATTTT
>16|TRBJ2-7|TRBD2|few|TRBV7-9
CASSLGTSGRSYEQYF
TGTGCCAGCAGCCTCGGAACTAGCGGGAGGAGCTACGAGCAGTACTTC
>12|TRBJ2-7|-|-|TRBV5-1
CASSWRGLEQYF
TGCGCCAGCAGCTGGAGAGGGTTGGAGCAGTACTTC
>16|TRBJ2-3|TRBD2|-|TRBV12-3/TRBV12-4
CASSFPLRELTDTQYF
TGTGCCAGCAGTTTTCCCCTGCGGGAGTTGACAGATACGCAGTATTTT
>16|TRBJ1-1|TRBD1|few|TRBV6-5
CASSYSTGVENTEAFF
TGTGCCAGCAGTTACTCTACAGGGGTGGAAAACACTGAAGCTTTCTTT
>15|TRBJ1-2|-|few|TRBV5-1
CASRDGVLPNYGYTF
TGCGCCAGCAGGGACGGGGTCCTTCCTAACTATGGCTACACCTTC
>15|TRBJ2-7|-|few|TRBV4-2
CASSPQGLGPYEQYF
TGTGCCAGCAGCCCCCAGGGATTGGGGCCCTACGAGCAGTACTTC
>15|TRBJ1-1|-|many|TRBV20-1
CSARPGGKGNTEAFF
TGCAGTGCTCGCCCGGGAGGGAAGGGGAACACTGAAGCTTTCTTT
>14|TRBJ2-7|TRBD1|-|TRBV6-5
CASRPTGGSYEQYF
TGTGCCAGCCGACCCACAGGGGGATCCTACGAGCAGTACTTC
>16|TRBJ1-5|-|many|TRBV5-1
CASSLRQELSNQPQHF
TGCGCCAGCAGCCTGAGACAGGAACTTAGCAATCAGCCCCAGCATTTT
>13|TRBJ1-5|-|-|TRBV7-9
CASRQGRDQPQHF
TGTGCCAGCAGGCAGGGTCGGGATCAGCCCCAGCATTTT
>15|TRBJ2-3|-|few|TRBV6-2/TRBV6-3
CASSFSAPGTDTQYF
TGTGCCAGCAGTTTTAGCGCTCCTGGCACAGATACGCAGTATTTT
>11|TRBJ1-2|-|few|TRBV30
CAWGRANGYTF
TGTGCCTGGGGCCGGGCAAATGGCTACACCTTC
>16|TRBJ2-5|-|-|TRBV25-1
CASSDHAGTRGETQYF
TGTGCCAGCAGTGATCATGCCGGGACCCGCGGGGAGACCCAGTACTTC
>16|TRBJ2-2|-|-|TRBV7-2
CASSLVLNRNTGELFF
TGTGCCAGCAGCTTAGTGCTTAACAGAAACACCGGGGAGCTGTTTTTT
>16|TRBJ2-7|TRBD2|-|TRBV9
CASSVGGLAGSYEQYF
TGTGCCAGCAGCGTAGGAGGACTAGCGGGATCCTACGAGCAGTACTTC
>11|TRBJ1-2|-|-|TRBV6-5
CASSMGGSYTF
TGTGCCAGCAGTATGGGGGGCAGCTACACCTTC
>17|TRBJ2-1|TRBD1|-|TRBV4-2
CASSLKGGQGYYNEQFF
TGTGCCAGCAGCCTAAAGGGGGGACAGGGATACTACAATGAGCAGTTCTTC
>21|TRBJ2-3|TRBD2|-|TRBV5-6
CASSLVRVLAGGPLSTDTQYF
TGTGCCAGCAGCTTGGTGCGAGTTCTCGCGGGAGGGCCGCTTAGCACAGATACGCAGTATTTT
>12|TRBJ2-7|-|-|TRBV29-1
CSVGGSAYEQYF
TGCAGCGTTGGGGGGTCAGCCTACGAGCAGTACTTC
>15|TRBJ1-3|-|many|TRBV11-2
CASSSPPVSGNTIYF
TGTGCCAGCAGCTCCCCCCCGGTCTCTGGAAACACCATATATTTT
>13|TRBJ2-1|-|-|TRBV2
CASVEQGNNEQFF
TGTGCCAGCGTAGAGCAGGGGAACAATGAGCAGTTCTTC
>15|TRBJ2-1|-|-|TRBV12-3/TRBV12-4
CASSSMGWDYNEQFF
TGTGCCAGCAGTAGCATGGGGTGGGACTACAATGAGCAGTTCTTC
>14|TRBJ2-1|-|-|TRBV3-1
CASSQAGTRNEQFF
TGTGCCAGCAGCCAGGCAGGGACGAGGAATGAGCAGTTCTTC
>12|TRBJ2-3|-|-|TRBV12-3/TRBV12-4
CATHRETNTQYF
TGTGCCACACACAGGGAAACGAATACGCAGTATTTT
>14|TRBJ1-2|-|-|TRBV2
CASSETVTAQGYTF
TGTGCCAGCAGTGAAACGGTGACAGCCCAGGGCTACACCTTC
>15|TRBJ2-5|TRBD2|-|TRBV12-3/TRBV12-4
CASRSGLVVQETQYF
TGTGCCAGCAGGTCGGGACTAGTCGTACAAGAGACCCAGTACTTC
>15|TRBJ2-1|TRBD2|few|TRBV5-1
CASRLGLAGANEQFF
TGCGCCAGCAGGCTGGGACTAGCGGGAGCGAATGAGCAGTTCTTC
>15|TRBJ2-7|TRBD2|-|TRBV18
CASSLETSGYYEQYF
TGTGCCAGCTCACTCGAGACTAGCGGCTACTACGAGCAGTACTTC
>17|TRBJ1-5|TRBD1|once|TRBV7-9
CASSLGLTGGTNQPQHF
TGTGCCAGCAGCTTAGGGTTGACAGGGGGAACCAATCAGCCCCAGCATTTT
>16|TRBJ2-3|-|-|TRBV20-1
CSARDRTRSVHIPQYF
TGCAGTGCTAGAGACCGGACACGTTCTGTTCACATTCCGCAGTATTTT
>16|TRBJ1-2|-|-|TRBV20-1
CSARDRLRTMGYGYTF
TGCAGTGCTAGAGACAGGTTGCGGACAATGGGCTATGGCTACACCTTC
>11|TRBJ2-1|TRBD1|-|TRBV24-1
CATSEGTGMFF
TGTGCCACCAGTGAAGGGACAGGTATGTTCTTC
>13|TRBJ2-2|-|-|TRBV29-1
CSVGTVNTGELFF
TGCAGCGTTGGGACAGTGAACACCGGGGAGCTGTTTTTT
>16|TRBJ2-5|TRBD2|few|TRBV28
CASSAPGLTFRETQYF
TGTGCCAGCAGTGCGCCGGGACTAACATTCCGAGAGACCCAGTACTTC
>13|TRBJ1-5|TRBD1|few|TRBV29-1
CSVQGGGNQPQHF
TGCAGCGTCCAGGGGGGTGGGAATCAGCCCCAGCATTTT
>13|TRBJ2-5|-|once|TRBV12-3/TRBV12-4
CASSLWLQETQYF
TGTGCCAGCAGTTTATGGCTACAAGAGACCCAGTACTTC
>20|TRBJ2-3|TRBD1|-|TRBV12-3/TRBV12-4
CASSSGTGPLERTFTDTQYF
TGTGCCAGCAGTTCCGGGACAGGCCCTCTAGAGCGGACATTCACAGATACGCAGTATTTT
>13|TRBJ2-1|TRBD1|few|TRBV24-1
CATKTGVYNEQFF
TGTGCCACCAAGACAGGGGTTTACAATGAGCAGTTCTTC
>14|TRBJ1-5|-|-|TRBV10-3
CATTRAGGNQPQHF
TGTGCCACCACCCGCGCCGGGGGCAATCAGCCCCAGCATTTT